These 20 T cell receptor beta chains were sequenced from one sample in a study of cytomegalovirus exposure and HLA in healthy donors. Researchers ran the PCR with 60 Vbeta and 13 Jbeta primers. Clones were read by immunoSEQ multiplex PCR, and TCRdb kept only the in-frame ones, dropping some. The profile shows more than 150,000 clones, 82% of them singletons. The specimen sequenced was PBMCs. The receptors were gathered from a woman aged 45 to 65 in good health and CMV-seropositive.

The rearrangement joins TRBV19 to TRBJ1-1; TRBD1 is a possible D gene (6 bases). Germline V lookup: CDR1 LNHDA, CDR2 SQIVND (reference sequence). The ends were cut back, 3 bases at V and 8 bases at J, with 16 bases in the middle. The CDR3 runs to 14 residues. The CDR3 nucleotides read TGTGCCAGTAGTATTGGCGGGGGGGCATCGGAAGCTTTCTTT. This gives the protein CASSIGGGASEAFF.

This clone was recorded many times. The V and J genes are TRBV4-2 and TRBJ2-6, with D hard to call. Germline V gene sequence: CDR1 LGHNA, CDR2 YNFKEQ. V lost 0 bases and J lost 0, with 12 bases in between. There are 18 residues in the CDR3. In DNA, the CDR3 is TGTGCCAGCAGCCAAGATTCGAGGCTGCACTCTGGGGCCAACGTCCTGACTTTC. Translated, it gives CASSQDSRLHSGANVLTF.

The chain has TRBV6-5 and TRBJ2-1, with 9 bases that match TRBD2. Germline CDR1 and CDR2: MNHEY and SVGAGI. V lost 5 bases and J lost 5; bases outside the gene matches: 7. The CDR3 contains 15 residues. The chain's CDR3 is CASSLLAGNNNEQFF. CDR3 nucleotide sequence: TGTGCCAGCAGTCTTCTAGCGGGGAATAACAATGAGCAGTTCTTC.

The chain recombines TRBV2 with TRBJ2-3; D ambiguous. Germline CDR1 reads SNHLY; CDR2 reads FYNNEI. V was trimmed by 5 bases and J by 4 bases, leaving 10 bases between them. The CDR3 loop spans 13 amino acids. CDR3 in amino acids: CASSPRRPDTQYF. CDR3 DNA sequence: TGTGCCAGCAGTCCTAGAAGGCCAGATACGCAGTATTTT.

The CDR3 here is CASSLGGGANTGELFF. For the CDR3, the DNA is TGTGCCAGCAGCTTAGGAGGGGGCGCGAACACCGGGGAGCTGTTTTTT. The chain has TRBV13 and TRBJ2-2, with 7 bases aligning to TRBD1. CDR3 length equals 16 residues. V lost 0 bases, J lost 0 bases, and 1 base stayed unmatched. Per germline, CDR1 PRHDT and CDR2 FYEKMQ (reference sequence).

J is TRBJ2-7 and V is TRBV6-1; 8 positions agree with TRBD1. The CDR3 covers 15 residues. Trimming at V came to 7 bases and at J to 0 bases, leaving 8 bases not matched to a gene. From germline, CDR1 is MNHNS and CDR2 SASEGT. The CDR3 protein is CASTGQGGGSYEQYF. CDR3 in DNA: TGTGCCAGCACTGGACAGGGCGGAGGCTCCTACGAGCAGTACTTC.

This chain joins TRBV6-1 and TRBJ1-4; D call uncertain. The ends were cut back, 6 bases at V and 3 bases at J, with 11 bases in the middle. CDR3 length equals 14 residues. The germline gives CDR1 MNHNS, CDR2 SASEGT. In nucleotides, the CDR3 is TGTGCCAGCAGACCCTTGACTCCTAATGAAAAACTGTTTTTT. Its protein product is CASRPLTPNEKLFF.

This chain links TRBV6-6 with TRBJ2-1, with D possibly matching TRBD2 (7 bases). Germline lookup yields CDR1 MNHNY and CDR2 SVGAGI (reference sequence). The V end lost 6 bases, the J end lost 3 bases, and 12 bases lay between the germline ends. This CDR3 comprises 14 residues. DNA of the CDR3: TGTGCCAGCAGGCGCGGGGGCTTCTACAATGAGCAGTTCTTC. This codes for CASRRGGFYNEQFF.

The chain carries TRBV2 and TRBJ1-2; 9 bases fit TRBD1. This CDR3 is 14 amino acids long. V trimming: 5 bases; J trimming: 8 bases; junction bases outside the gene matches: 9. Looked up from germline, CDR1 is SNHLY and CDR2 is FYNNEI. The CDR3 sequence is CASSLQGQGYGYTF. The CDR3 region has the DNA TGTGCCAGCAGTCTTCAGGGACAGGGTTACGGCTACACCTTC.

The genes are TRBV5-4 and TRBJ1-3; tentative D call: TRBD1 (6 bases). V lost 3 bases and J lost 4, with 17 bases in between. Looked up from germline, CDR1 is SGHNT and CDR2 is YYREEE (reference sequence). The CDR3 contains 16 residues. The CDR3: CASSSETQGSGNTIYF. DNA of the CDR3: TGTGCCAGCAGCTCCGAAACACAGGGCTCAGGAAACACCATATATTTT.

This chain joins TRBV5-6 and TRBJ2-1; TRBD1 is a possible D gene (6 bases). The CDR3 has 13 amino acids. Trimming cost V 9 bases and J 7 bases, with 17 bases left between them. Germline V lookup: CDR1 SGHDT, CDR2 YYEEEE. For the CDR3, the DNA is TGTGCCACCAGAACAACGACAGGTAATGAGCAGTTCTTC. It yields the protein CATRTTTGNEQFF.

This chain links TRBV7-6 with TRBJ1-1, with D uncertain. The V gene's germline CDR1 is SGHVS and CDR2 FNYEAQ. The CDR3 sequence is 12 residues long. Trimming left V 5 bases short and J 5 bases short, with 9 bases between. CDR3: CASSPQVTEAFF. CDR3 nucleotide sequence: TGTGCCAGCAGCCCTCAGGTGACTGAAGCTTTCTTT.

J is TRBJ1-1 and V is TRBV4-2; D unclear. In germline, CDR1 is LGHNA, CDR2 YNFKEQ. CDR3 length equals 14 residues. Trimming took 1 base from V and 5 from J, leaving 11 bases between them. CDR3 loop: CASSQAEGRTEAFF. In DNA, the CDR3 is TGTGCCAGCAGCCAAGCAGAGGGTCGGACTGAAGCTTTCTTT.

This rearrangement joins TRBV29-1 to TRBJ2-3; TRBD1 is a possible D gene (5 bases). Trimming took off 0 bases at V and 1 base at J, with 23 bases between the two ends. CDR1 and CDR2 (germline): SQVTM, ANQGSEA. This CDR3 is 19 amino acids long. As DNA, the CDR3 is TGCAGCGTTGAAGAAGGCCGAAGTGGGGCCCTATGGGGCACAGATACGCAGTATTTT. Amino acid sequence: CSVEEGRSGALWGTDTQYF.

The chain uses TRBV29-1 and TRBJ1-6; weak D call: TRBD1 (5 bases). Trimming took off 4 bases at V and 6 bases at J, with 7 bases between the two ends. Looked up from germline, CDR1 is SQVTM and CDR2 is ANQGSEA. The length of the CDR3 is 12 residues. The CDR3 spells CSVGDSNSPLHF. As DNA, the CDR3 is TGCAGCGTTGGAGACAGTAATTCACCCCTCCACTTT.

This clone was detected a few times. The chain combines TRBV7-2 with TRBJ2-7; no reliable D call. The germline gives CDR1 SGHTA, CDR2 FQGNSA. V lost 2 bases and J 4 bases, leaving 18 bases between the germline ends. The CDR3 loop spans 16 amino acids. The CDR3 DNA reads TGTGCCAGCAGCTTATTGCCCAGTGGAGAAATTTACGAGCAGTACTTC. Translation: CASSLLPSGEIYEQYF.

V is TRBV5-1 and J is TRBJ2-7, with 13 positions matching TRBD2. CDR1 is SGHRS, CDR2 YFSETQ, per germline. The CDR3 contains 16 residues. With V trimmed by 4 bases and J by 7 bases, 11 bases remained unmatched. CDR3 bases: TGCGCCAGCAGCCCGGGGACTAGCGGGGTCCTCAGGGAGCAGTACTTC. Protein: CASSPGTSGVLREQYF.

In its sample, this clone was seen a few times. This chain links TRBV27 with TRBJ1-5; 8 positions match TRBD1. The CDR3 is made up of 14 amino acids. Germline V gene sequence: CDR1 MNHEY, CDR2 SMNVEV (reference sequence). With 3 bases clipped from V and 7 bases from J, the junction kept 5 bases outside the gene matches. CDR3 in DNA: TGTGCCAGCAGTTTTCAGGGGGCGGGACAGCCCCAGCATTTT. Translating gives CASSFQGAGQPQHF.

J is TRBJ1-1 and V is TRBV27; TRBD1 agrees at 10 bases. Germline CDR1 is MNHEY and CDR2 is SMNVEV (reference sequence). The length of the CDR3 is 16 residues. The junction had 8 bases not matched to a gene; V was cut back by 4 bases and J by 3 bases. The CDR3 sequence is CASSSTRGTGDTEAFF. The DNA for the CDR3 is TGTGCCAGCAGTTCCACACGCGGGACAGGGGACACTGAAGCTTTCTTT.

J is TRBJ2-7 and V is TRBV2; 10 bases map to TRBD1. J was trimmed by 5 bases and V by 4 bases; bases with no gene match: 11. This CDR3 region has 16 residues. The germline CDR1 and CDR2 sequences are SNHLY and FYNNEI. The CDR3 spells CASSGGRWDRGDEQYF. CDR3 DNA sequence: TGTGCCAGCAGTGGAGGCCGTTGGGACAGGGGAGACGAGCAGTACTTC.